Following are 17 T cell receptor beta chains from one sample sequenced in a study of OX40 agonist ivuxolimab in advanced cancers. Some clones are missing from TCRdb's copy, which holds only in-frame ones; the method was immunoSEQ multiplex PCR. Among roughly 66,000 clones listed, approximately 85% were seen once. The material was CD4+ or CD8+ T cells sorted from blood, obtained in a trial of the OX40 agonist ivuxolimab. The origin of the receptors is an adult with an advanced solid tumor such as melanoma, head and neck, liver or kidney cancer.

This clone was found a few times. The CDR3 sequence: CASSPRQGPPLEQYV. The CDR3 DNA is TGTGCCAGCTCACCACGGCAGGGGCCCCCTCTCGAGCAGTACGTC. The chain couples TRBV18 to TRBJ2-7; TRBD1 might be the D (6 bases). V lost 1 base and J 6 bases, leaving 16 bases between the germline ends. The CDR3 totals 15 residues. Germline-derived CDR1 and CDR2 are KGHSH and LQKENI.

The J gene is TRBJ1-2, the V gene TRBV6-5; no clear D gene. CDR3 length: 14 amino acids. CDR1 is MNHEY, CDR2 SVGAGI, per germline. V was clipped by 3 bases and J by 2 bases, with 10 bases between them. This CDR3 is CASSYHGPNYGYTF. DNA for the CDR3: TGTGCCAGCAGTTATCACGGGCCCAACTATGGCTACACCTTC.

This chain links TRBV4-2 with TRBJ2-5, with unresolved D. This CDR3 contains 15 residues. V was cut by 1 base and J by 1 base, with 10 bases left in between. From germline, CDR1 is LGHNA and CDR2 YNFKEQ. The chain's CDR3 is CASSQVHGFQETQYF. In DNA, the CDR3 is TGTGCCAGCAGCCAAGTTCACGGTTTCCAAGAGACCCAGTACTTC.

V usage is TRBV2 and J usage is TRBJ2-7; no clear D gene. CDR3 size: 13 residues. Trimming left V 4 bases short and J 3 bases short, with 10 bases between. Germline assignment: CDR1 SNHLY and CDR2 FYNNEI. The CDR3 DNA is TGTGCCAGCAGTGTAAGGGCAGACTACGAGCAGTACGTC. As protein: CASSVRADYEQYV.

This clone has just one count. The chain carries TRBV7-9 and TRBJ2-2, with a weak D call TRBD1 (6 bases). Germline loops: CDR1 SEHNR, CDR2 FQNEAQ (reference sequence). V lost 5 bases, J lost 4 bases, and 8 bases lay in between. This CDR3 is built from 13 residues. The CDR3 sequence: CASSKQGTGELFF. Here the CDR3 DNA reads TGTGCCAGCAGCAAACAGGGCACCGGGGAGCTGTTTTTT. Based on the CDR3 plus reference TRBV7-9 and TRBJ2-2, the full variable domain is DTGVSQNPRHKITKRGQNVTFRCDPISEHNRLYWYRQTLGQGPEFLTYFQNEAQLEKSRLLSDRFSAERPKGSFSTLEIQRTEQGDSAMYLCASSKQGTGELFFGEGSRLTVL.

This clone turned up a few times. At the DNA level, this CDR3 is encoded by other sequences in the same sample as well. V is TRBV29-1 and J is TRBJ1-5; a possible D gene is TRBD1 (5 bases). From germline, CDR1 is SQVTM and CDR2 ANQGSEA. Trimming removed 4 bases from V and 4 bases from J, with 8 bases in between. The CDR3 sequence is 12 residues long. This CDR3 reads CSVGDLNQPQHF. The CDR3 DNA sequence: TGCAGCGTTGGGGACCTAAATCAGCCCCAGCATTTT.

Worth noting for this clone: The junction shows a germline mismatch at one end, possibly a read error. The chain uses TRBV27 and TRBJ2-7; D is possibly TRBD2 (6 bases). Germline CDR1 MNHEY, CDR2 SMNVEV (reference sequence). The CDR3 covers 16 residues. For the CDR3, the DNA is TGTGCCAGCGGTTTGCTGGCTAGCGCGATCCCCTACGAGCAGTACTTC. Protein: CASGLLASAIPYEQYF.

This sequence joins TRBV18 and TRBJ2-3; D unresolved. Per the germline V gene, CDR1 is KGHSH and CDR2 is LQKENI. The CDR3 runs 12 residues. V lost 4 bases and J 6 bases, leaving 8 bases between the germline ends. The CDR3 DNA is TGTGCCAGCTCACTCTCACGGGATACGCAGTATTTT. This encodes CASSLSRDTQYF.

The chain joins TRBV7-6 to TRBJ2-4, with D possibly TRBD2 on 5 matching bases. There are 16 residues in the CDR3. The germline CDR1 and CDR2 sequences are SGHVS and FNYEAQ. The V end lost 1 base, the J end lost 3 bases, and 13 bases lay between the germline ends. This CDR3 reads CASSLVPGIGKNIQYF. The DNA for the CDR3 is TGTGCCAGCAGCTTAGTTCCGGGAATCGGCAAAAACATTCAGTACTTC.

The rearrangement uses TRBV12-1 and TRBJ1-1. TRBV12-1 is classified as a pseudogene. CDR3 length equals 17 residues. This CDR3 is CANGTGPPPLRNTEAFF. The CDR3 DNA is TGTGCCAACGGGACGGGACCCCCTCCGTTGAGGAACACTGAAGCTTTCTTT.

The V call is TRBV28, the J call TRBJ2-3, with 14 nucleotides matching TRBD2. With V trimmed by 4 bases and J by 6 bases, 12 bases remained unmatched. This CDR3 spans 18 amino acids. Germline CDR1 and CDR2: MDHEN and SYDVKM. CDR3 sequence (DNA): TGTGCCAGCAGTTCCCCTACGACTAGCGGGAGGGCCGGGGATACGCAGTATTTT. Translation: CASSSPTTSGRAGDTQYF.

This chain connects TRBV10-3 to TRBJ1-1; possible D gene TRBD1, 6 bases. Deletions cut 8 bases from V and 0 bases from J, with 13 bases between. CDR1 is ENHRY and CDR2 is SYGVKD in the germline V gene. The CDR3 length is 14 residues. The CDR3 DNA reads as TGTGCCATCGCCCAGGGGATGGTGAACACTGAAGCTTTCTTT. It encodes CAIAQGMVNTEAFF.

This clone has a handful of counts. The V call is TRBV27, the J call TRBJ1-5; 8 bases line up with TRBD1. With 5 bases clipped from V and 7 bases from J, the junction kept 4 bases outside the gene matches. This CDR3 comprises 13 residues. Per germline, CDR1 MNHEY and CDR2 SMNVEV (reference sequence). In nucleotides, the CDR3 is TGTGCCAGCAGTGACAGGGGCGGGCAGCCCCAGCATTTT. Residues: CASSDRGGQPQHF.

About this clone: The junction departs from germline at one end; a sequencing error may be responsible. The sample carries other DNA sequences with the same CDR3. The V call is TRBV5-1, the J call TRBJ2-5, with 8 bases matching TRBD2. Germline V CDR1 and CDR2: SGHRS, YFSETQ. CDR3 length: 16 residues. CDR3 region: CASSPGGLAGQETQYF. The CDR3 DNA follows: TGCGCCAGCAGTCCTGGTGGTCTAGCGGGCCAAGAGACTCAGTACTTC. Full variable domain (remainder filled in from reference TRBV5-1 and TRBJ2-5): KAGVTQTPRYLIKTRGQQVTLSCSPISGHRSVSWYQQTPGQGLQFLFEYFSETQRNKGNFPGRFSGRQFSNSRSEMNVSTLELGDSALYLCASSPGGLAGQETQYFGPGTRLLVL.

The rearrangement joins TRBV7-3 to TRBJ2-2, with 10 bases that match TRBD2. Unmatched junction bases numbered 9, after V lost 0 bases and J lost 8 bases. This CDR3 comprises 17 residues. Germline V gives CDR1 SGHTA, CDR2 FQGTGA. The CDR3 bases are TGTGCCAGCAGCTTAACTCCCCAATCACTAGCGGGAGGGGAGCTGTTTTTT. Translation: CASSLTPQSLAGGELFF.

The chain employs TRBV29-1 and TRBJ2-1, with 7 bases lining up with TRBD1. The CDR3 runs to 15 residues. Germline assignment: CDR1 SQVTM and CDR2 ANQGSEA. V dropped 2 bases and J dropped 4; count of bases not matched to a gene: 8. CDR3 coding DNA: TGCAGCGTTGAACGTCCCCTACAGGGGTACAATGAGCAGTTCTTC. Its protein is CSVERPLQGYNEQFF.

The rearrangement joins TRBV13 to TRBJ2-5; D unclear. This CDR3 spans 14 amino acids. CDR1 is PRHDT and CDR2 is FYEKMQ in the germline V gene (reference sequence). Between the trimmed V and J ends, which lost 7 bases and 3 bases, there was a span of 15 bases. Here the CDR3 reads CASTIRYIKETQYF. CDR3 DNA sequence: TGTGCCAGCACCATTAGGTATATAAAAGAGACCCAGTACTTC.